This is a list of T cell receptor beta chains from one sample in a study of T cell repertoires in cytomegalovirus infection. TCRdb analysed the reads with MiXCR anew, one entry per CDR3 protein. The sample shows approximately 590,000 distinct CDR3 sequences, approximately 40% of them seen only once. Their antigens remain unidentified. The specimen was cultured PBMCs, collected from culture after CMV antigen stimulation. These receptors all stem from a human donor in good health (CMV status not recorded). Some clones in this sample may be carry-over from other donors' samples. CDR3s include the opening cysteine and the closing phenylalanine or tryptophan. A D gene is named only where the DNA matches it firmly. Size is omitted from some rows. Given values are once, few, many or a class for expanded clones.

d_gene | abundance | j_gene | v_gene | CDR3aa | CDR3nt
- | - | TRBJ2-1 | TRBV27 | CASSLFGVIKDNEQFF | TGTGCCAGCAGTTTATTTGGTGTGATCAAGGACAATGAGCAGTTCTTC
- | once | TRBJ2-3 | TRBV12-3/TRBV12-4 | CASTPTAPGPRSTDTQYF | TGTGCCAGCACCCCCACCGCGCCGGGGCCCCGGAGCACAGATACGCAGTATTTT
- | - | TRBJ2-5 | TRBV2 | CASSVGLLQETQYF | TGTGCCAGCAGCGTGGGACTCCTACAAGAGACCCAGTACTTC
- | - | TRBJ1-1 | TRBV15 | CATSRGEGWSEAFF | TGTGCCACCAGCAGAGGGGAGGGGTGGTCTGAAGCTTTCTTT
TRBD1 | few | TRBJ2-2 | TRBV6-2/TRBV6-3 | CASNRQGASTGELFF | TGTGCCAGCAATAGACAGGGGGCGAGCACCGGGGAGCTGTTTTTT
TRBD2 | many | TRBJ2-3 | TRBV7-2 | CASSLAGSGGLDTQYF | TGTGCCAGCAGCTTAGCCGGTAGCGGGGGACTCGATACGCAGTATTTT
TRBD1 | many | TRBJ1-1 | TRBV7-9 | CASSRMNLRGPQMNTEAFF | TGTGCCAGCAGCCGCATGAATCTAAGGGGGCCGCAGATGAACACTGAAGCTTTCTTT
- | - | TRBJ2-6 | TRBV6-5 | CASSSRGAVSGANVLTF | TGTGCCAGCAGTAGCAGGGGCGCTGTCTCTGGGGCCAACGTCCTGACTTTC
- | - | TRBJ2-1 | TRBV15 | CATSIRRIEQFF | TGTGCCACCAGCATACGCCGGATTGAGCAGTTCTTC
TRBD1 | - | TRBJ1-5 | TRBV6-2/TRBV6-3 | CANSSPKGQVINQPQHF | TGTGCCAACAGTTCCCCTAAGGGACAGGTTATCAATCAGCCCCAGCATTTT
- | few | TRBJ1-5 | TRBV6-1 | CASSEAPRGSNQPQHF | TGTGCCAGCAGTGAAGCCCCGAGAGGGAGCAATCAGCCCCAGCATTTT
- | few | TRBJ2-5 | TRBV7-2 | CASSLASASDQETQYF | TGTGCCAGCAGCTTAGCAAGTGCTAGCGACCAAGAGACCCAGTACTTC
- | - | TRBJ2-2 | TRBV2 | CASSELHTGELFF | TGTGCCAGCAGTGAACTTCACACCGGGGAGCTGTTTTTT
- | - | TRBJ2-7 | TRBV7-8 | CASSLVGGRKQYF | TGTGCCAGCAGCTTAGTTGGGGGGCGTAAGCAGTACTTC
- | few | TRBJ2-4 | TRBV7-9 | CASSGGTKKNIQYF | TGTGCCAGCAGCGGAGGGACCAAAAAAAACATTCAGTACTTC
- | few | TRBJ2-2 | TRBV7-6 | CASSLGSDTGELFF | TGTGCCAGCAGCTTGGGGAGTGACACCGGGGAGCTGTTTTTT
TRBD1 | once | TRBJ2-5 | TRBV6-6 | CATRRTGGTETQYF | TGTGCCACCCGCAGGACAGGGGGAACAGAGACCCAGTACTTC
- | many | TRBJ1-1 | TRBV7-9 | CASSLVLGGSTEAFF | TGTGCCAGCAGCTTAGTCCTAGGAGGGAGTACTGAAGCTTTCTTT
- | - | TRBJ2-1 | TRBV7-2 | CASSPSGGHSYNEQFF | TGTGCCAGCAGCCCATCCGGGGGACACTCCTACAATGAGCAGTTCTTC
- | - | TRBJ2-7 | TRBV12-3/TRBV12-4 | CASSGGGWANEQYF | TGTGCCAGCAGCGGAGGGGGGTGGGCCAACGAGCAGTACTTC
- | - | TRBJ1-1 | TRBV10-3 | CAISDTANTEAFF | TGTGCCATCAGTGATACAGCGAACACTGAAGCTTTCTTT
TRBD2 | - | TRBJ2-1 | TRBV19 | CASMGRLAGGPTPLIEQFF | TGTGCCAGTATGGGGAGGCTAGCGGGAGGGCCGACCCCTCTTATTGAGCAGTTCTTC
- | - | TRBJ2-5 | TRBV28 | CAATRGGETQYF | TGTGCCGCAACCAGGGGGGGAGAGACCCAGTACTTC
TRBD2 | once | TRBJ2-5 | TRBV2 | CASSELAGGEETQYF | TGTGCCAGCAGTGAACTAGCGGGGGGTGAAGAGACCCAGTACTTC
TRBD1 | few | TRBJ2-3 | TRBV5-1 | CASSLFGQGEDTQYF | TGCGCCAGCAGCTTGTTTGGACAGGGTGAAGATACGCAGTATTTT
- | few | TRBJ2-3 | TRBV4-1 | CASSPKPAQGYGTDTQYF | TGCGCCAGCAGCCCCAAGCCAGCTCAAGGGTATGGCACAGATACGCAGTATTTT
TRBD1 | - | TRBJ2-7 | TRBV7-2 | CASSLRQGRAYEQYF | TGTGCCAGCAGCCTGAGACAGGGAAGAGCCTACGAGCAGTACTTC
- | few | TRBJ2-3 | TRBV7-4 | CASSLYLRDTQYF | TGTGCCAGCAGCTTGTATCTAAGAGATACGCAGTATTTT
- | - | TRBJ1-2 | TRBV18 | CASSPGLGTNYGYTF | TGTGCCAGCTCACCAGGGCTGGGGACTAACTATGGCTACACCTTC
- | many | TRBJ2-3 | TRBV7-2 | CASSRNFLGDTQYF | TGTGCCAGCAGCCGAAACTTCCTAGGAGATACGCAGTATTTT
- | many | TRBJ1-4 | TRBV7-2 | CASSLEGRTGKSF | TGTGCCAGCAGCTTAGAGGGAAGAACAGGGAAAAGTTTT
- | - | TRBJ2-5 | TRBV11-2 | CASSLNPQETQYF | TGTGCCAGCAGCTTAAATCCCCAAGAGACCCAGTACTTC
- | - | TRBJ2-3 | TRBV15 | CATSRVATDTQYF | TGTGCCACCAGCAGAGTAGCAACCGATACGCAGTATTTT
- | - | TRBJ2-5 | TRBV7-2 | CASPGEGHQETQYF | TGTGCCTCACCAGGGGAGGGCCACCAAGAGACCCAGTACTTC
TRBD2 | - | TRBJ2-2 | TRBV19 | CASRLAGGPSTGELFF | TGTGCCAGTAGACTAGCGGGAGGGCCGAGCACCGGGGAGCTGTTTTTT
- | few | TRBJ2-2 | TRBV7-2 | CASSLARGGPYGELFF | TGTGCCAGCAGCTTAGCTCGCGGGGGCCCATACGGGGAGCTGTTTTTT
- | many | TRBJ1-2 | TRBV7-8 | CASSPTWTDDGYTF | TGTGCCAGCAGCCCTACTTGGACAGATGATGGCTACACCTTC
- | - | TRBJ2-3 | TRBV4-1 | CASSQDEEGTDTQYF | TGCGCCAGCAGCCAAGATGAGGAGGGGACAGATACGCAGTATTTT
- | - | TRBJ1-4 | TRBV6-6 | CASSSQGSREKLFF | TGTGCCAGCAGTTCACAGGGATCGCGTGAAAAACTGTTTTTT
TRBD1 | once | TRBJ2-7 | TRBV28 | CASSFPTGSSYEQYF | TGTGCCAGCAGTTTCCCGACAGGGAGCTCCTACGAGCAGTACTTC
- | many | TRBJ2-5 | TRBV7-2 | CASRILRQETQYF | TGTGCCAGCAGAATTCTCCGGCAAGAGACCCAGTACTTC
- | - | TRBJ1-5 | TRBV7-2 | CASSLRRAGDNQPQHF | TGTGCCAGCAGCTTACGAAGGGCGGGAGACAATCAGCCCCAGCATTTT
TRBD2 | few | TRBJ2-1 | TRBV7-8 | CASSSSGATYNEQFF | TGTGCCAGCAGCTCTAGCGGGGCCACCTACAATGAGCAGTTCTTC
- | few | TRBJ1-2 | TRBV27 | CASSLTITGGYTF | TGTGCCAGCAGTCTCACGATTACGGGTGGCTACACCTTC
- | few | TRBJ2-3 | TRBV6-5 | CASSYSSGSTDTQYF | TGTGCCAGCAGTTACTCGAGCGGGAGCACAGATACGCAGTATTTT
- | few | TRBJ1-6 | TRBV12-3/TRBV12-4 | CATPLGITNSPLHF | TGTGCCACCCCCTTAGGGATCACTAATTCACCCCTCCACTTT
- | - | TRBJ2-7 | TRBV5-5 | CASSLRGDAYEQYF | TGTGCCAGCAGCTTGAGAGGGGACGCCTACGAGCAGTACTTC
- | once | TRBJ2-2 | TRBV12-3/TRBV12-4 | CASSQMKLGWGDTGELFF | TGTGCCAGCAGCCAGATGAAGTTGGGGTGGGGGGACACCGGGGAGCTGTTTTTT
- | - | TRBJ2-1 | TRBV19 | CASTTTYRDPYNEQFF | TGTGCCAGTACAACCACCTACAGGGACCCCTACAATGAGCAGTTCTTC
TRBD1 | - | TRBJ2-5 | TRBV28 | CASSQNRGGGTQYF | TGTGCCAGCAGCCAGAACAGGGGTGGCGGGACCCAGTACTTC
- | - | TRBJ2-1 | TRBV20-1 | CSARGGAYNEQFF | TGCAGTGCTAGAGGTGGGGCCTACAATGAGCAGTTCTTC
- | - | TRBJ2-1 | TRBV2 | CASSEPLKTPYNEQFF | TGTGCCAGCAGTGAACCCCTTAAAACCCCCTACAATGAGCAGTTCTTC
- | - | TRBJ1-2 | TRBV11-2 | CASSPPGKSNYGYTF | TGTGCCAGCAGCCCCCCGGGGAAGTCTAACTATGGCTACACCTTC
TRBD2 | - | TRBJ2-1 | TRBV20-1 | CSAPLAGGVGEQFF | TGCAGTGCCCCCTTAGCGGGAGGGGTAGGGGAGCAGTTCTTC
TRBD2 | - | TRBJ2-3 | TRBV7-8 | CASSSGPGASGSHTLTTDTQYF | TGTGCCAGCAGCTCCGGCCCCGGCGCTAGCGGGAGTCATACGCTCACCACAGATACGCAGTATTTT
- | - | TRBJ2-2 | TRBV4-1 | CASSQDMTGVGTGELFF | TGCGCCAGCAGCCAAGATATGACGGGAGTGGGCACCGGGGAGCTGTTTTTT
- | many | TRBJ1-5 | TRBV7-8 | CASSLVREGGSNQPQHF | TGTGCCAGCAGCTTAGTCCGAGAGGGAGGTAGCAATCAGCCCCAGCATTTT
- | few | TRBJ2-5 | TRBV10-3 | CAISVGLHQETQYF | TGTGCCATCAGTGTCGGACTACACCAAGAGACCCAGTACTTC